This T cell receptor (beta chain) came from a study of blood T cell repertoires in COVID-19. Germline assignment: CDR1 MGHRA and CDR2 YSYEKL. The CDR3 is 15 residues long. Trimming took off 1 base at V and 4 bases at J, with 11 bases between the two ends. Using immunoSEQ multiplex PCR, the repertoire was profiled, and TCRdb retains in-frame clones only, with some absent. Of fewer than 350,000 clones in the sample, around 91% were seen once. The specimen sequenced was PBMCs or T cells enriched from blood (not recorded which). This sequence originates from a woman aged 35 to 49 who had recovered from COVID-19. The genes are TRBV4-1 and TRBJ1-5, with D unresolved. CDR3 loop: CASSQGRAQNQPQHF. As DNA, the CDR3 is TGCGCCAGCAGCCAAGGGAGGGCCCAAAATCAGCCCCAGCATTTT.